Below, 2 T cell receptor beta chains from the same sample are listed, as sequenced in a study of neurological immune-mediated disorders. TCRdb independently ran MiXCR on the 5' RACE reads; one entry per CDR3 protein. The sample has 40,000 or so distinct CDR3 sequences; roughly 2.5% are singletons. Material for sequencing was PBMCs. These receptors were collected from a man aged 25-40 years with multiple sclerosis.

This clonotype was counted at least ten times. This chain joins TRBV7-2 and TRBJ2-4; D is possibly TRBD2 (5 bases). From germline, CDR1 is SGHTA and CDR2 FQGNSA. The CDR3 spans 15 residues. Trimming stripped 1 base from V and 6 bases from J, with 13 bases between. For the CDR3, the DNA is TGTGCCAGCAGCTTAGGACTAACCTCTGGAAACATTCAGTACTTC. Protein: CASSLGLTSGNIQYF.

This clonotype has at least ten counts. CDR3 coding DNA: TGTGCCAGCAGCTTTCGGCGGGCAGGGAACACTGAAGCTTTCTTT. This encodes CASSFRRAGNTEAFF. The V gene is TRBV5-6, the J gene TRBJ1-1; D remains ambiguous. This CDR3 has 15 amino acids. Germline V lookup: CDR1 SGHDT, CDR2 YYEEEE. The V end lost 2 bases, the J end lost 1 base, and 12 bases lay between the germline ends.